A single sample is the source of the 23 T cell receptor beta chains below, sequenced in a study of blood T cell repertoires in COVID-19 (dated by TCRdb to the early 2020s). Library prep was done by the immunoSEQ multiplex PCR assay. In its TCRdb copy, this immuneACCESS table keeps in-frame sequences only and misses some clones. Where compared with another copy, unresolved V genes explain less than half of these, and the others have no known cause. In all, the sample holds approximately 500,000 clones, and 85% to 90% of those were seen once. The ten largest clones represent roughly 8% of the sample. What was sequenced was peripheral blood. These receptors originate from a woman aged 50 to 65 with COVID-19, enrolled during active disease.

The chain links TRBV27 to TRBJ2-7; 10 bases align to TRBD1. The CDR3 is 16 residues long. Germline V gene sequence: CDR1 MNHEY, CDR2 SMNVEV (reference sequence). V lost 4 bases to trimming and J lost 7 bases; unmatched junction nucleotides: 13. CDR3 sequence (DNA): TGTGCCAGCAGTTCCACCCGGGGGACAGGGGCGGCGGAGCAGTACTTC. Its protein is CASSSTRGTGAAEQYF.

In its sample, this clone was seen a few times. The chain couples TRBV3-1 (or the pseudogene TRBV3-2) to TRBJ1-6; 8 bases align to TRBD1. The CDR3 totals 15 residues. Germline CDR1 reads LGHDT; CDR2 reads YNNKEL (reference sequence). The junction had 9 bases not matched to a gene; V was cut back by 4 bases and J by 10 bases. The CDR3, as DNA: TGTGCCAGCAGCCCCGGTGAACAGGGGGTGTCACCCCTCCACTTT. Protein: CASSPGEQGVSPLHF.

This rearrangement joins TRBV15 to TRBJ1-5; perhaps TRBD1 as D (5 bases). This CDR3 has 16 residues. CDR1 and CDR2 from the germline V gene are LNHNV and YYDKDF (reference sequence). With 0 bases removed from V and 6 bases from J, the gap between germline ends came to 15 bases. CDR3 residues: CATSRERGRAGQPQHF. The CDR3 DNA follows: TGTGCCACCAGCAGAGAAAGGGGAAGGGCTGGTCAGCCCCAGCATTTT.

The chain employs TRBV5-1 and TRBJ2-2; tentatively, D is TRBD2 (5 bases). V lost 1 base, J lost 6 bases, and 13 bases lay in between. CDR1 and CDR2 (germline): SGHRS, YFSETQ. This CDR3 region has 15 residues. The CDR3 spells CASSLISWRPGELFF. In nucleotides, the CDR3 is TGCGCCAGCAGCTTGATTTCTTGGAGGCCCGGGGAGCTGTTTTTT. The entire variable domain, with the rest obtained from reference TRBV5-1 and TRBJ2-2, is as follows: KAGVTQTPRYLIKTRGQQVTLSCSPISGHRSVSWYQQTPGQGLQFLFEYFSETQRNKGNFPGRFSGRQFSNSRSEMNVSTLELGDSALYLCASSLISWRPGELFFGEGSRLTVL.

A remark on this clone: At one of its ends the junction is not consistent with the germline gene, which may arise from a read error. The chain couples TRBV30 to TRBJ2-2; D possibly corresponds to TRBD2 (6 bases). The CDR3 length is 11 residues. Germline CDR1 reads GTSNPN; CDR2 reads SVGIG (reference sequence). CDR3 sequence reads: CAWTGAGELFF. The CDR3 nucleotides read TGTGCTTGGACGGGGGCCGGGGAGCTGTTTTTT.

Points on this clone: The same CDR3 is also encoded by other DNA sequences in this sample. The J gene is TRBJ1-5, the V gene TRBV6-2 or TRBV6-3, with unresolved D. From germline, CDR1 is MNHEY and CDR2 SVGEGT. Trimming shortened V by 5 bases and J by 1 base, and 6 bases separated the two germline ends. The CDR3 sequence is 13 residues long. Here the CDR3 DNA reads TGTGCCAGCAGTCCCGTCAGCAATCAGCCCCAGCATTTT. This codes for CASSPVSNQPQHF.

This chain connects TRBV6-4 to TRBJ1-1, with 10 bases identical to TRBD1. Looked up from germline, CDR1 is MRHNA and CDR2 is SNTAGT. This CDR3 region has 15 residues. Germline trimming cut 6 bases from V and 1 base from J; bases unmatched to any gene: 5. Here the CDR3 reads CASSSTGGPNTEAFF. The CDR3 bases are TGTGCCAGCAGCTCGACAGGGGGCCCGAACACTGAAGCTTTCTTT.

This rearrangement joins TRBV30 to TRBJ1-5; 8 positions agree with TRBD1. The germline CDR1 and CDR2 sequences are GTSNPN and SVGIG (reference sequence). Trimming cost V 3 bases and J 6 bases; bases outside gene matches: 7. The CDR3 runs 14 residues. As DNA, the CDR3 is TGTGCCTGGAGCCTGAATGACAGGGGTCAGCCCCAGCATTTT. Its protein is CAWSLNDRGQPQHF.

The rearrangement joins TRBV28 to TRBJ1-1; 10 bases line up with TRBD1. The CDR3 length is 14 residues. CDR1 is MDHEN, CDR2 SYDVKM, per germline. Trimming took 6 bases from V and 4 from J; bases not matched to a gene: 5. The CDR3 nucleotides are TGTGCCAGCAGGATGGGGACAGGGGTCACTGAAGCTTTCTTT. Its protein is CASRMGTGVTEAFF.

The chain employs TRBV5-1 and TRBJ2-2, with a possible D match to TRBD1 (5 bases). Trimming removed 0 bases at V and 2 bases at J, with 8 bases between. The CDR3 contains 15 residues. CDR1 is SGHRS and CDR2 is YFSETQ in the germline V gene. The CDR3 DNA reads as TGCGCCAGCAGCTTGGGACAGTATAACACCGGGGAGCTGTTTTTT. It codes for CASSLGQYNTGELFF. Together with reference TRBV5-1 and TRBJ2-2, the CDR3 gives the full variable domain: KAGVTQTPRYLIKTRGQQVTLSCSPISGHRSVSWYQQTPGQGLQFLFEYFSETQRNKGNFPGRFSGRQFSNSRSEMNVSTLELGDSALYLCASSLGQYNTGELFFGEGSRLTVL.

This chain links TRBV5-5 with TRBJ1-1; no reliable D call. Between the trimmed V and J ends, which lost 0 bases and 3 bases, there was a span of 12 bases. The CDR3 contains 15 residues. Germline CDR1 and CDR2: SGHKS and YYEKEE (reference sequence). The CDR3: CASSLVPGLDTEAFF. The CDR3 coding sequence is TGTGCCAGCAGCTTGGTTCCGGGATTGGACACTGAAGCTTTCTTT.

This clone was seen only once. In DNA, the CDR3 is TGTGCCAGCAGTGGTCAGGGGACCTTCTATGGCTACACCTTC. Translated: CASSGQGTFYGYTF. V gene TRBV2 combines with J gene TRBJ1-2, with D perhaps matching TRBD1 (6 bases). The CDR3 loop spans 14 amino acids. Germline assignment: CDR1 SNHLY and CDR2 FYNNEI. V gave up 4 bases and J gave up 4 bases, with 13 bases separating them. Using reference TRBV2 and TRBJ1-2 for the parts outside the CDR3, the full variable domain is EPEVTQTPSHQVTQMGQEVILRCVPISNHLYFYWYRQILGQKVEFLVSFYNNEISEKSEIFDDQFSVERPDGSNFTLKIRSTKLEDSAMYFCASSGQGTFYGYTFGSGTRLTVV.

CDR3 in amino acids: CASAGGTEAFF. As DNA, the CDR3 is TGTGCCAGCGCGGGCGGCACTGAAGCTTTCTTT. The chain couples TRBV6-5 to TRBJ1-1; D is undetermined. The germline V gene has CDR1 MNHEY and CDR2 SVGAGI. CDR3 size: 11 residues. Trimming took 8 bases from V and 4 from J, leaving 8 bases between them.

J is TRBJ1-6 and V is TRBV6-5; D is ambiguous. Germline V gene lookup returns CDR1 MNHEY and CDR2 SVGAGI. V was shortened by 6 bases and J by 14 bases, with 11 bases between the two germline ends. This CDR3 has 11 amino acids. CDR3 protein: CASSAGVTLHF. CDR3 DNA: TGTGCCAGCAGCGCCGGAGTGACCCTCCACTTT.

This sequence joins TRBV30 and TRBJ2-7; 8 bases map to TRBD1. The CDR3 totals 14 residues. V trimming: 1 base; J trimming: 4 bases; junction bases outside the gene matches: 6. In germline, CDR1 is GTSNPN, CDR2 SVGIG (reference sequence). CDR3 DNA sequence: TGTGCCTGGAGTGCGGACAGGGTCAAGTACGAGCAGTACTTC. Encoded protein: CAWSADRVKYEQYF.

This clone was seen just once. The J gene is TRBJ2-3, the V gene TRBV19; TRBD2 agrees at 8 bases. Germline CDR1 LNHDA, CDR2 SQIVND (reference sequence). This CDR3 is 16 amino acids long. J gave up 2 bases and V 7 bases, and 11 bases lay outside the gene matches. CDR3 sequence (DNA): TGTGCCAGTAAGACCGGGACTAGGAACCCCACAGATACGCAGTATTTT. This gives the protein CASKTGTRNPTDTQYF.

The chain couples TRBV5-1 to TRBJ2-3; TRBD2 matches 8 bases. The CDR3 is 14 residues long. Trimming took 2 bases from V and 3 from J; bases not matched to a gene: 2. Germline V gene data show CDR1 as SGHRS and CDR2 as YFSETQ. CDR3 bases: TGCGCCAGCAGCTTCCGGGGGGGAACAGATACGCAGTATTTT. It codes for CASSFRGGTDTQYF.

This clone was seen more than once but under ten times. The chain is built from TRBV3-1 (or the pseudogene TRBV3-2) and TRBJ1-2; 7 bases are shared with TRBD1. Unmatched junction bases numbered 6, after V lost 4 bases and J lost 4 bases. The germline CDR1 and CDR2 sequences are LGHDT and YNNKEL (reference sequence). The CDR3 covers 14 residues. The DNA of the CDR3 is TGTGCCAGCAGCCGCCCCGGGACAGCCTATGGCTACACCTTC. This sequence encodes CASSRPGTAYGYTF.

This chain links TRBV9 with TRBJ2-2; TRBD1 is a possible D gene (6 bases). Between the trimmed V and J ends, which lost 0 bases and 3 bases, there was a span of 12 bases. Germline CDR1 reads SGDLS; CDR2 reads YYNGEE. CDR3 length: 16 amino acids. CDR3 loop: CASSVGGGGDTGELFF. CDR3 coding DNA: TGTGCCAGCAGCGTAGGCGGTGGGGGCGACACCGGGGAGCTGTTTTTT.

The chain is built from TRBV12-2 and TRBJ1-1; the D call in the table, TRBD1, was not verified against the DNA. TRBV12-2 is a known pseudogene. This CDR3 is 17 amino acids long. CDR3 residues: CASRLVTSGGYMTEAFF. As DNA, the CDR3 is TGTGCAAGTCGCTTAGTAACGTCAGGGGGATATATGACTGAAGCTTTCTTT.

The chain employs TRBV19 and TRBJ1-5; 10 nucleotides agree with TRBD1. The J segment lost 6 bases and the V segment lost 3 bases, leaving 8 bases of the junction unmatched. The CDR3 is made up of 16 amino acids. CDR1 and CDR2 from the germline V gene are LNHDA and SQIVND (reference sequence). Here the CDR3 reads CASSIPGTGEGQPQHF. Here the CDR3 DNA reads TGTGCCAGTAGTATCCCCGGGACAGGGGAGGGTCAGCCCCAGCATTTT.

The chain is built from TRBV3-1 (or the pseudogene TRBV3-2) and TRBJ1-4; 8 bases align to TRBD1. The germline gives CDR1 LGHDT, CDR2 YNNKEL (reference sequence). V was clipped by 4 bases and J by 8 bases; unmatched bases: 12. The CDR3 runs to 16 residues. CDR3 in amino acids: CASSPETGTGGEKLFF. CDR3 bases: TGTGCCAGCAGCCCTGAGACCGGGACAGGAGGGGAAAAACTGTTTTTT.

The gene calls are TRBV7-2 and TRBJ2-1; 7 nucleotides line up with TRBD2. CDR3 size: 15 residues. V was clipped by 0 bases and J by 2 bases; unmatched bases: 1. Germline assignment: CDR1 SGHTA and CDR2 FQGNSA. The CDR3 coding sequence is TGTGCCAGCAGCTTAGCGGGACTACCCTACAATGAGCAGTTCTTC. This encodes CASSLAGLPYNEQFF.